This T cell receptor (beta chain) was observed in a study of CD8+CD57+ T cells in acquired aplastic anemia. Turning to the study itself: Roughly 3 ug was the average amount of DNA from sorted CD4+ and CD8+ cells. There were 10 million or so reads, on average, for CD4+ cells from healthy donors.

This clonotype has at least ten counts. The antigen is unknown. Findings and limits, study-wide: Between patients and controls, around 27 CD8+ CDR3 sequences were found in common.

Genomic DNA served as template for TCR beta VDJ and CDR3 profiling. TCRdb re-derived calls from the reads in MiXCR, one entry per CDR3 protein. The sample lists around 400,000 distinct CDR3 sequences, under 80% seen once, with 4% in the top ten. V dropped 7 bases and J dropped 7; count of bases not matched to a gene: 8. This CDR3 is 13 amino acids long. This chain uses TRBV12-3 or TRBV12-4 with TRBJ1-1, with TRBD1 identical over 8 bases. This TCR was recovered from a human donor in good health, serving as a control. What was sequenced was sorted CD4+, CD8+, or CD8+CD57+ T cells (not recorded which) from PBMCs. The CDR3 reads CASTRRGTGEAFF. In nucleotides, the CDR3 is TGTGCCAGCACTCGCCGAGGGACAGGTGAAGCTTTCTTT.